The sequence of this TCR beta chain was determined in a study of blood T cell repertoires in COVID-19. Original processing notes: Reference gene primer amplification yielded estimated nucleated cell counts. Libraries were prepared by immunoSEQ multiplex PCR; TCRdb keeps only in-frame clonotypes and omits some of them. V, J and clone size were drawn from that table, and D and trimming were deduced from the DNA. The table lists roughly 17,000 clones, 85% to 90% of them singletons. This CDR3 has 18 residues. Germline assignment: CDR1 MNHNS and CDR2 SASEGT. The V and J ends lost 2 bases and 4 bases, in that order; junction bases with no gene match: 11.

Sequencing was done on a sample of peripheral blood. This clonotype was sampled from a human donor in a cohort sampled during active COVID-19. The rearrangement joins TRBV6-1 to TRBJ2-1; 10 nucleotides line up with TRBD2. DNA of the CDR3: TGTGCCAGCAGTGAACTACGACGTTTAGCGGGAGGTTACAATGAGCAGTTCTTC. This encodes CASSELRRLAGGYNEQFF.